The 22 T cell receptor beta chains below were found in one sample sequenced in a study of monozygotic twins with inflammatory bowel disease. TCRdb reprocessed the 5' RACE reads and reports one entry per CDR3 protein, with no DNA. The data show about 330,000 distinct CDR3 sequences, and the top ten clones hold roughly 2%. Sequencing input: blood. These receptors originate from a human donor with ulcerative colitis or Crohn's disease, or a healthy co-twin of an affected twin (not recorded which).

The gene calls are TRBV11-2 and TRBJ2-3; TCRdb designates TRBD1, a call that cannot be tested without DNA. Germline CDR1 and CDR2: SGHAT and FQNNGV. This CDR3 comprises 19 residues. The CDR3 reads CASSLFRNGIRTDTDTQYF.

CDR3: CATSRDLSRNQPQHF. This chain links TRBV15 with TRBJ1-5. CDR1 and CDR2 from the germline V gene are LNHNV and YYDKDF (reference sequence). The CDR3 extends over 15 amino acids. The variable domain in full, completed from reference TRBV15 and TRBJ1-5, reads DAMVIQNPRYQVTQFGKPVTLSCSQTLNHNVMYWYQQKSSQAPKLLFHYYDKDFNNEADTPDNFQSRRPNTSFCFLDIRSPGLGDTAMYLCATSRDLSRNQPQHFGDGTRLSIL.

The chain employs TRBV6-2 or TRBV6-3 and TRBJ2-2; TCRdb outputs TRBD2, but without DNA this stays unchecked. Germline-derived CDR1 and CDR2 are MNHEY and SVGEGT. This CDR3 has 15 amino acids. The CDR3 reads CASSPAGMNTGELFF.

V usage is TRBV30 and J usage is TRBJ2-3; TCRdb lists TRBD2, though no DNA is available to test this call. This CDR3 region has 16 residues. The V gene's germline CDR1 is GTSNPN and CDR2 SVGIG (reference sequence). The CDR3: CAWSVGQRASTDTQYF.

The chain couples TRBV18 to TRBJ2-1. This CDR3 contains 14 residues. The germline V gene has CDR1 KGHSH and CDR2 LQKENI. CDR3 amino acids: CASSPQSSYNEQFF.

CDR3 loop: CASLRDRGSEAFF. V and J are TRBV2 and TRBJ1-1; TCRdb gives TRBD1 as the D gene, but with no DNA this cannot be confirmed. Germline V gene lookup returns CDR1 SNHLY and CDR2 FYNNEI. The CDR3 is 13 residues long.

This chain connects TRBV6-5 to TRBJ2-7; TCRdb selects TRBD1, and the lack of DNA leaves this call unchecked. CDR3 size: 13 residues. Germline CDR1 and CDR2: MNHEY and SVGAGI. The CDR3 sequence is CASSYDRGDEQYF.

The chain has TRBV11-1 and TRBJ1-1; TCRdb reports TRBD1, a call that lacks DNA to check it against. Germline assignment: CDR1 SGHAT and CDR2 FQDESV (reference sequence). The CDR3 loop spans 18 amino acids. CDR3 sequence reads: CASSLTIRTGGLNTEAFF.

The V call is TRBV29-1, the J call TRBJ2-2; TCRdb proposes TRBD1, but this gene call is untestable without DNA. Looked up from germline, CDR1 is SQVTM and CDR2 is ANQGSEA. This CDR3 contains 18 residues. CDR3 in amino acids: CSVDRADRATWTTGELFF.

The chain joins TRBV5-1 to TRBJ2-4; there is no DNA to check the TCRdb D call of TRBD1. Germline-derived CDR1 and CDR2 are SGHRS and YFSETQ. The CDR3 has 15 residues. CDR3 sequence reads: CASQPRGGAGNIQYF.

This chain connects TRBV5-6 to TRBJ2-3. This CDR3 is 15 amino acids long. The germline V gene encodes CDR1 SGHDT and CDR2 YYEEEE. This chain's CDR3 is CASSYPVSSTDTQYF.

V is TRBV20-1 and J is TRBJ1-5. CDR1 is DFQATT and CDR2 is SNEGSKA in the germline V gene (reference sequence). The CDR3 runs to 17 residues. CDR3 in amino acids: CSARDLGFRWSNQPQHF.

The chain links TRBV7-9 to TRBJ2-3; without DNA, the TCRdb call of TRBD1 cannot be checked. The CDR3 has 15 residues. Germline V gene lookup returns CDR1 SEHNR and CDR2 FQNEAQ (reference sequence). CDR3 loop: CASSFPGTSTDTQYF.

This chain's CDR3 is CASTLTLWLETQYF. The rearrangement links TRBV6-1 to TRBJ2-5; TCRdb calls TRBD2, which cannot be checked without DNA. The V gene's germline CDR1 is MNHNS and CDR2 SASEGT. This CDR3 has 14 amino acids.

The chain has TRBV27 and TRBJ2-5; with no DNA, the TCRdb D assignment of TRBD2 cannot be verified. The CDR3 totals 13 residues. In germline, CDR1 is MNHEY, CDR2 SMNVEV (reference sequence). The CDR3 loop reads CASSPAGQETQYF.

The V and J genes are TRBV18 and TRBJ1-5; TCRdb's assignment of TRBD1 cannot be checked, as there is no DNA. Germline V gene sequence: CDR1 KGHSH, CDR2 LQKENI. CDR3 length: 14 amino acids. This CDR3 reads CASSQRGQNQPQHF.

The genes are TRBV7-9 and TRBJ1-6. CDR1 SEHNR and CDR2 FQNEAQ come from the germline V gene (reference sequence). The CDR3 sequence is 15 residues long. The CDR3 region is CASSLWSSYNSPLHF.

The rearrangement links TRBV3-1 to TRBJ1-1. The CDR3 extends over 12 amino acids. Germline V lookup: CDR1 LGHDT, CDR2 YNNKEL (reference sequence). The chain's CDR3 is CASSLFTGEAFF.

V gene TRBV29-1 combines with J gene TRBJ1-3. Germline V CDR1 and CDR2: SQVTM, ANQGSEA. The CDR3 is made up of 11 amino acids. CDR3 sequence reads: CSVFSGNTIYF.

The chain links TRBV9 to TRBJ2-1; TCRdb's D call, TRBD1, is unchecked because there is no DNA. Germline CDR1 is SGDLS and CDR2 is YYNGEE. This CDR3 comprises 14 residues. This CDR3 is CASSVGGALNEQFF.

This chain links TRBV14 with TRBJ2-1; no DNA is available, so the TRBD1 call from TCRdb remains unchecked. The CDR3 runs to 13 residues. Looked up from germline, CDR1 is SGHDN and CDR2 is FVKESK. The CDR3 is CASSQDLGGEVKF.

J is TRBJ1-2 and V is TRBV20-1; lacking DNA, the TRBD1 call made by TCRdb goes unchecked. CDR1 is DFQATT, CDR2 SNEGSKA, per germline (reference sequence). CDR3 length: 14 amino acids. CDR3 in amino acids: CSARGGASNYGYTF.